These 17 T cell receptor beta chains share one sample of origin, sequenced in a study of T cells in Graves' hyperthyroidism and ophthalmopathy. RNA transcripts yielded amplified TCR beta CDR3 regions. The HTBI primer set was used in a first-round RT-PCR of the TCR CDR3. TCRdb called the multiplex PCR reads again in MiXCR, with one record for every CDR3 protein. The sample lists about 520,000 distinct CDR3 sequences, approximately 24% occurring once. Material for sequencing was blood. The receptors were gathered from a woman aged 25-40 years with Graves' ophthalmopathy.

The V call is TRBV6-1, the J call TRBJ1-5; D perhaps matches TRBD1 (5 bases). The V end lost 8 bases, the J end lost 2 bases, and 22 bases lay between the germline ends. The germline V gene encodes CDR1 MNHNS and CDR2 SASEGT. CDR3 length equals 17 residues. This CDR3 is CASSVGQDLQGNQPQHF. The CDR3 nucleotides are TGTGCCAGCTCCGTGGGCCAAGACTTACAGGGCAATCAGCCCCAGCATTTT.

The chain links TRBV27 to TRBJ2-7; 8 nucleotides line up with TRBD1. CDR1 is MNHEY, CDR2 SMNVEV, per germline (reference sequence). This CDR3 comprises 13 residues. Trimming at V came to 5 bases and at J to 6 bases, leaving 6 bases not matched to a gene. The CDR3 loop is CASSDRTGLEQYF. The CDR3 DNA reads as TGTGCCAGCAGTGACAGGACAGGGCTCGAGCAGTACTTC.

This clonotype was observed once. This chain connects TRBV20-1 to TRBJ2-5; a possible D gene is TRBD2 (6 bases). The CDR3 extends over 14 amino acids. V gave up 6 bases and J gave up 3 bases, with 17 bases separating them. Germline V gene data show CDR1 as DFQATT and CDR2 as SNEGSKA (reference sequence). CDR3 sequence reads: CSARGGGKEETQYF. The CDR3 DNA follows: TGCAGTGCCCGGGGAGGCGGGAAAGAAGAGACCCAGTACTTC.

Only a few counts were recorded for this clonotype. The V call is TRBV7-6, the J call TRBJ1-2, with 8 positions matching TRBD1. With 5 bases clipped from V and 6 bases from J, the junction kept 5 bases outside the gene matches. Germline V gives CDR1 SGHVS, CDR2 FNYEAQ. The length of the CDR3 is 13 residues. The CDR3 DNA follows: TGTGCCAGCAGCGACACAGGGGGTAATGGCTACACCTTC. Encoded protein: CASSDTGGNGYTF.

Many counts were recorded for this clonotype. The chain employs TRBV12-3 or TRBV12-4 and TRBJ1-5, with D unclear. This CDR3 has 15 residues. V lost 6 bases and J lost 0, with 12 bases in between. The CDR3 sequence is CASRSQQYSNQPQHF. As DNA, the CDR3 is TGTGCCAGCAGATCTCAGCAGTATAGCAATCAGCCCCAGCATTTT.

The V and J genes are TRBV10-3 and TRBJ2-7; 7 nucleotides align to TRBD1. This CDR3 region has 11 residues. Germline V gives CDR1 ENHRY, CDR2 SYGVKD. Trimming at V came to 9 bases and at J to 5 bases, leaving 4 bases not matched to a gene. The DNA for the CDR3 is TGTGCCATTGCGCAGGGGGACGAGCAGTACTTC. This encodes CAIAQGDEQYF.

This clonotype came up many times. V usage is TRBV11-2 and J usage is TRBJ2-7, with D maybe TRBD1 (5 bases). Germline values: CDR1 SGHAT, CDR2 FQNNGV. The CDR3 consists of 14 residues. Trimming took off 1 base at V and 2 bases at J, with 9 bases between the two ends. In nucleotides, the CDR3 is TGTGCCAGCAGCTTAGGTCACAGGACCTACGAGCAGTACTTC. Protein sequence: CASSLGHRTYEQYF.

CDR3 sequence: CASSRQGESYEQYF. The CDR3, as DNA: TGTGCCAGCAGCAGACAGGGGGAATCCTACGAGCAGTACTTC. The rearrangement joins TRBV27 to TRBJ2-7; 9 bases are shared with TRBD1. Germline V lookup: CDR1 MNHEY, CDR2 SMNVEV (reference sequence). V lost 6 bases, J lost 1 base, and 4 bases stayed unmatched. CDR3 length: 14 residues.

This clonotype was picked up a small number of times. The V and J genes are TRBV19 and TRBJ2-2, with D possibly being TRBD1 (6 bases). The CDR3 is made up of 16 amino acids. V lost 3 bases, J lost 4 bases, and 15 bases lay in between. The germline CDR1 and CDR2 sequences are LNHDA and SQIVND (reference sequence). CDR3 region: CASSILAGVFTGELFF. For the CDR3, the DNA is TGTGCCAGTAGTATCCTGGCAGGGGTCTTCACCGGGGAGCTGTTTTTT. The full variable domain, rest sourced from reference TRBV19 and TRBJ2-2, is DGGITQSPKYLFRKEGQNVTLSCEQNLNHDAMYWYRQDPGQGLRLIYYSQIVNDFQKGDIAEGYSVSREKKESFPLTVTSAQKNPTAFYLCASSILAGVFTGELFFGEGSRLTVL.

The chain has TRBV7-2 and TRBJ2-7; D is unclear. CDR3 length: 14 amino acids. In germline, CDR1 is SGHTA, CDR2 FQGNSA. The V end lost 0 bases, the J end lost 2 bases, and 8 bases lay between the germline ends. The CDR3 sequence: CASSLALKTYEQYF. The DNA of the CDR3 is TGTGCCAGCAGCTTAGCGTTAAAGACCTACGAGCAGTACTTC.

This clonotype was seen many times. The DNA for the CDR3 is TGTGCCAGCAGCTTAGTGGGACTAGCGAGGCCCTGGCAGTACTTC. This codes for CASSLVGLARPWQYF. The chain is built from TRBV7-8 and TRBJ2-7, with 10 bases that match TRBD2. V gave up 1 base and J gave up 9 bases; unmatched junction bases: 9. Germline V gives CDR1 SGHVS, CDR2 FQNEAQ. This CDR3 comprises 15 residues.

V usage is TRBV20-1 and J usage is TRBJ1-2; possible D gene TRBD1, 5 bases. Trimming pared 4 bases from V and 7 bases from J, leaving 13 bases between. The CDR3 is made up of 12 amino acids. Germline V CDR1 and CDR2: DFQATT, SNEGSKA (reference sequence). The CDR3 coding sequence is TGCAGTGCTATCAGGGAAGGTTCTGGCTACACCTTC. It specifies CSAIREGSGYTF.

This clonotype appeared many times. The gene calls are TRBV6-5 and TRBJ2-7; D call uncertain. The CDR3 loop spans 15 amino acids. Per the germline V gene, CDR1 is MNHEY and CDR2 is SVGAGI. The V end lost 0 bases, the J end lost 0 bases, and 9 bases lay between the germline ends. The chain's CDR3 is CASSYSLDYSYEQYF. The CDR3 region has the DNA TGTGCCAGCAGTTACTCGCTGGATTACTCCTACGAGCAGTACTTC.

The sample holds many counts of this clonotype. The J gene is TRBJ1-5, the V gene TRBV29-1; a possible D gene is TRBD1 (5 bases). The germline gives CDR1 SQVTM, CDR2 ANQGSEA. This CDR3 comprises 13 residues. V lost 5 bases to trimming and J lost 7 bases, with 15 bases between them. The CDR3 loop is CSVTTGSTQPQHF. Here the CDR3 DNA reads TGCAGCGTTACTACAGGAAGCACACAGCCCCAGCATTTT.

This clonotype was picked up many times. The chain has TRBV6-2 or TRBV6-3 and TRBJ1-2; 9 bases are shared with TRBD1. The V and J ends lost 5 bases and 3 bases, in that order; junction bases with no gene match: 7. This CDR3 is 15 amino acids long. Germline V gene lookup returns CDR1 MNHEY and CDR2 SVGEGT. This CDR3 is CASSASTGGDYGYTF. DNA for the CDR3: TGTGCCAGCAGTGCATCGACAGGGGGAGACTATGGCTACACCTTC.

This clonotype was recorded at least ten times. J is TRBJ1-2 and V is TRBV7-2; D might be TRBD1 (5 bases). The CDR3 is 14 amino acids. Trimming cost V 5 bases and J 1 base, with 11 bases left between them. The germline V gene has CDR1 SGHTA and CDR2 FQGNSA. CDR3 nucleotides: TGTGCCAGCAGCCCCGGGGACGTTAACTATGGCTACACCTTC. Its protein product is CASSPGDVNYGYTF. The variable domain in full, completed from reference TRBV7-2 and TRBJ1-2, reads GAGVSQSPSNKVTEKGKDVELRCDPISGHTALYWYRQSLGQGLEFLIYFQGNSAPDKSGLPSDRFSAERTGGSVSTLTIQRTQQEDSAVYLCASSPGDVNYGYTFGSGTRLTVV.

This chain connects TRBV7-4 to TRBJ2-5; possibly TRBD1 or TRBD2 for D (5 bases each). The V gene lost 0 bases and the J gene lost 2 bases, with 37 bases spanning the gap. Germline CDR1 reads SGHVT; CDR2 reads SQSDAQ. The CDR3 sequence is 24 residues long. Written as DNA, the CDR3 is TGTGCCAGCAGCTTAGCGTTCCTAGGGACCTATGTCCCCCGGGGACCCCTGGGGCAAGAGACCCAGTACTTC. Protein product: CASSLAFLGTYVPRGPLGQETQYF. The full variable domain, in which reference TRBV7-4 and TRBJ2-5 provide the parts outside the CDR3, is GAGVSQSPRYKVAKRGRDVALRCDSISGHVTLYWYRQTLGQGSEVLTYSQSDAQRDKSGRPSGRFSAERPERSVSTLKIQRTEQGDSAVYLCASSLAFLGTYVPRGPLGQETQYFGPGTRLLVL.